Presented here are 27 T cell receptor beta chains from one specimen sequenced in a study of shared clonotypes between healthy human individuals (dated by TCRdb to the early 2020s). Receptor amplification or capture employed the immunoSEQ multiplex PCR assay. TCRdb provides this immuneACCESS table in a form limited to in-frame rearrangements. Some clones are lacking; in checked studies, under half of them reflect an unresolved V gene, and why the rest are absent is not known. The sample table records about 2.4 million clones; 90% to 95% of these occur just once. In total, the top ten clones hold about 0.39% of the sample. Sequencing was performed on naive CD4+ T cells from PBMCs. What the cell subset or site label conveys for this sample: CD45RA+ positively selected. The receptor source for this set is a young man in good health. Some clones in this sample may be carry-over from other donors' samples.

The chain couples TRBV6-5 to TRBJ2-7; TRBD1 matches 9 bases. From germline, CDR1 is MNHEY and CDR2 SVGAGI. The CDR3 is made up of 14 amino acids. V gave up 6 bases and J gave up 4 bases; unmatched junction bases: 7. CDR3 region: CASSSGTGIYEQYF. In DNA form, the CDR3 reads TGTGCCAGCAGCTCCGGGACAGGGATTTACGAGCAGTACTTC.

The CDR3 DNA is TGTGCCAGCAGCCCCGATTATGCAACTAATGAAAAACTGTTTTTT. This gives the protein CASSPDYATNEKLFF. The chain joins TRBV27 to TRBJ1-4, with D unresolved. V gave up 6 bases and J gave up 0 bases, with 11 bases separating them. Looked up from germline, CDR1 is MNHEY and CDR2 is SMNVEV (reference sequence). This CDR3 has 15 amino acids.

CDR3 sequence reads: CASSSGDSLSYEQYF. In DNA form, the CDR3 reads TGCGCCAGCAGCTCCGGGGACAGCTTGTCCTACGAGCAGTACTTC. This chain links TRBV5-1 with TRBJ2-7, with 7 bases fitting TRBD1. Germline V gives CDR1 SGHRS, CDR2 YFSETQ. The CDR3 is 15 residues long. V lost 3 bases and J lost 1; bases outside the gene matches: 7.

The rearrangement joins TRBV6-5 to TRBJ2-5; D perhaps matches TRBD1 (5 bases). Gene TRBJ2-7 matches the end of the DNA better, so the J call may be wrong. Germline V gene lookup returns CDR1 MNHEY and CDR2 SVGAGI. This CDR3 region has 13 residues. CDR3 in amino acids: CASSPGHSYEQYF. CDR3 in DNA: TGTGCCAGCAGCCCAGGACATTCCTACGAGCAGTACTTC.

This chain joins TRBV28 and TRBJ2-7; the D gene is possibly TRBD1 (6 bases). Trimming left V 6 bases short and J 4 bases short, with 22 bases between. Germline assignment: CDR1 MDHEN and CDR2 SYDVKM. The CDR3 spans 16 residues. The CDR3 protein is CASSPSRPGTSYEQYF. The CDR3, as DNA: TGTGCCAGCAGCCCTTCCCGCCCCGGGACATCATACGAGCAGTACTTC.

The V call is TRBV7-8, the J call TRBJ1-4, with a weak D call TRBD1 (5 bases). V was clipped by 6 bases and J by 5 bases, with 13 bases between them. Germline V gene data show CDR1 as SGHVS and CDR2 as FQNEAQ. The CDR3 totals 14 residues. DNA of the CDR3: TGTGCCAGCAGGGGTGTGGGGGGGAATGAAAAACTGTTTTTT. Translated, it gives CASRGVGGNEKLFF.

This chain connects TRBV12-5 to TRBJ2-7; TRBD1 is a possible D gene (6 bases). Trimming cost V 9 bases and J 4 bases, with 22 bases left between them. The CDR3 runs to 15 residues. In germline, CDR1 is LGHNT, CDR2 FRNRAP. In nucleotides, the CDR3 is TGTGCTAGCGATCCCTGTTGGCAGGGGCTGTACGAGCAGTACTTC. Its translation is CASDPCWQGLYEQYF.

The rearrangement joins TRBV27 to TRBJ2-7; 13 bases are shared with TRBD2. The junction had 21 bases not matched to a gene; V was cut back by 6 bases and J by 7 bases. The V gene's germline CDR1 is MNHEY and CDR2 SMNVEV (reference sequence). CDR3 length: 19 residues. CDR3 residues: CASRAKSGLAGRGVDEQYF. The DNA of the CDR3 is TGTGCCAGCAGGGCCAAATCGGGACTAGCGGGACGGGGAGTGGATGAGCAGTACTTC.

The chain joins TRBV30 to TRBJ1-3; 7 positions match TRBD1. The V and J ends lost 3 bases and 0 bases, in that order; junction bases with no gene match: 11. This CDR3 spans 17 amino acids. CDR1 GTSNPN and CDR2 SVGIG come from the germline V gene (reference sequence). The CDR3 loop is CAWSGAGGPNSGNTIYF. The DNA of the CDR3 is TGTGCCTGGAGCGGAGCAGGGGGGCCCAACTCTGGAAACACCATATATTTT. Variable domain in full (rest from reference TRBV30 and TRBJ1-3): SQTIHQWPATLVQPVGSPLSLECTVEGTSNPNLYWYRQAAGRGLQLLFYSVGIGQISSEVPQNLSASRPQDRQFILSSKKLLLSDSGFYLCAWSGAGGPNSGNTIYFGEGSWLTVV.

V gene TRBV4-1 combines with J gene TRBJ1-2; 9 bases are shared with TRBD1. CDR1 MGHRA and CDR2 YSYEKL come from the germline V gene. The ends lost 2 bases at V and 4 bases at J; junction bases unmatched: 8. The CDR3 consists of 16 residues. CDR3: CASSQPTGGSPYGYTF. CDR3 nucleotide sequence: TGCGCCAGCAGCCAACCTACAGGGGGCAGTCCCTATGGCTACACCTTC.

The V call is TRBV28, the J call TRBJ1-2; a weak D match, TRBD1 (5 bases). Per germline, CDR1 MDHEN and CDR2 SYDVKM. Trimming pared 3 bases from V and 1 base from J, leaving 18 bases between. The CDR3 is 17 amino acids. For the CDR3, the DNA is TGTGCCAGCAGTTTGGGTGTATTAGGGGAGATTAACTATGGCTACACCTTC. Amino acids: CASSLGVLGEINYGYTF.

The CDR3 nucleotides are TGTGCCAGCAGCTTCCCCGGGACTTCCACAGATACGCAGTATTTT. The encoded protein is CASSFPGTSTDTQYF. The chain combines TRBV7-3 with TRBJ2-3; tentative D call: TRBD2 (6 bases). Germline V gene sequence: CDR1 SGHTA, CDR2 FQGTGA. This CDR3 is 15 amino acids long. Trimming removed 3 bases from V and 2 bases from J, with 12 bases in between.

This chain connects TRBV29-1 to TRBJ1-4; no reliable D call. Trimming took off 2 bases at V and 8 bases at J, with 6 bases between the two ends. The CDR3 spans 11 residues. Germline CDR1 reads SQVTM; CDR2 reads ANQGSEA. CDR3 bases: TGCAGCGTTGAAAGTGACGAAAAACTGTTTTTT. Translated, it gives CSVESDEKLFF.

The chain is built from TRBV7-8 and TRBJ1-3; D is unresolved. Germline V gene lookup returns CDR1 SGHVS and CDR2 FQNEAQ. The CDR3 loop spans 16 amino acids. Trimming stripped 1 base from V and 2 bases from J, with 12 bases between. CDR3 sequence reads: CASSLVPGEAGNTIYF. The CDR3 DNA reads TGTGCCAGCAGCTTAGTTCCGGGAGAGGCTGGAAACACCATATATTTT.

The chain couples TRBV18 to TRBJ1-4, with 9 nucleotides matching TRBD1. V lost 6 bases, J lost 0 bases, and 2 bases stayed unmatched. Germline CDR1 is KGHSH and CDR2 is LQKENI. This CDR3 comprises 15 residues. The DNA of the CDR3 is TGTGCCAGCTCGGGACAGGGCGCAACTAATGAAAAACTGTTTTTT. Its protein is CASSGQGATNEKLFF.

The rearrangement uses TRBV29-1 and TRBJ2-7, with 8 bases lining up with TRBD2. CDR1 and CDR2 from the germline V gene are SQVTM and ANQGSEA. CDR3 length: 13 residues. Unmatched junction bases numbered 8, after V lost 7 bases and J lost 3 bases. The CDR3 sequence is CSASPGGGYEQYF. In DNA form, the CDR3 reads TGCAGCGCTAGTCCCGGGGGGGGCTACGAGCAGTACTTC.

The rearrangement joins TRBV4-3 to TRBJ1-2; 9 bases match TRBD1. The CDR3 totals 16 residues. Germline CDR1 is LGHNA and CDR2 is YSLEER. J was trimmed by 8 bases and V by 4 bases; bases with no gene match: 14. The CDR3 nucleotides read TGCGCCAGCAGCCTAACAGGGGGCGCGAGTTCCTACGGCTACACCTTC. Translated, it gives CASSLTGGASSYGYTF.

The J gene is TRBJ2-7, the V gene TRBV5-1; 7 bases map to TRBD1. V trimming: 5 bases; J trimming: 0 bases; junction bases outside the gene matches: 5. CDR3 length: 14 amino acids. Germline values: CDR1 SGHRS, CDR2 YFSETQ. The DNA of the CDR3 is TGCGCCAGCAGGGCCGGGACAGCCTCCTACGAGCAGTACTTC. Its protein product is CASRAGTASYEQYF.

The rearrangement joins TRBV5-1 to TRBJ1-2, with D possibly TRBD1 on 6 matching bases. Germline V gives CDR1 SGHRS, CDR2 YFSETQ. V shed 4 bases and J shed 3 bases, with 13 bases lying between them. CDR3 length equals 14 residues. The CDR3 DNA reads TGCGCCAGCAGCGGGGTGACAGGAGACTATGGCTACACCTTC. Translated: CASSGVTGDYGYTF.

The V call is TRBV18, the J call TRBJ1-5; maybe TRBD1 (5 bases). Looked up from germline, CDR1 is KGHSH and CDR2 is LQKENI. The CDR3 runs 14 residues. Trimming took 4 bases from V and 3 from J, leaving 10 bases between them. For the CDR3, the DNA is TGTGCCAGCTCACTCACAGGTCACAATCAGCCCCAGCATTTT. Its translation: CASSLTGHNQPQHF.

This chain joins TRBV5-6 and TRBJ2-1, with D perhaps TRBD2 (6 bases). The germline V gene encodes CDR1 SGHDT and CDR2 YYEEEE. The V gene lost 0 bases and the J gene lost 14 bases, with 21 bases spanning the gap. This CDR3 is 15 amino acids long. CDR3 nucleotides: TGTGCCAGCAGCTTGGGGCGCCCTTCTTCGGGAGCGGAGTTCTTC. Translated: CASSLGRPSSGAEFF. Variable domain in full (rest from reference TRBV5-6 and TRBJ2-1): DAGVTQSPTHLIKTRGQQVTLRCSPKSGHDTVSWYQQALGQGPQFIFQYYEEEERQRGNFPDRFSGHQFPNYSSELNVNALLLGDSALYLCASSLGRPSSGAEFFGPGTRLTVL.

The chain joins TRBV7-6 to TRBJ1-1; no clear D gene. The germline CDR1 and CDR2 sequences are SGHVS and FNYEAQ. This CDR3 has 14 amino acids. The V end lost 5 bases, the J end lost 4 bases, and 14 bases lay between the germline ends. The CDR3 bases are TGTGCCAGCAGCCCGGCGTGGCAATTCACTGAAGCTTTCTTT. As protein: CASSPAWQFTEAFF.

Points on this clone: Additional DNA sequences in this sample encode the identical CDR3. The CDR3 loop reads CASSLGLGQETQYF. CDR3 sequence (DNA): TGCGCCAGCAGCCTAGGGTTAGGCCAAGAGACCCAGTACTTC. The chain is built from TRBV5-1 and TRBJ2-5; D unresolved. This CDR3 comprises 14 residues. Germline V CDR1 and CDR2: SGHRS, YFSETQ. The V and J ends lost 4 bases and 1 base respectively, with 11 bases between them.

The chain has TRBV28 and TRBJ1-5; a possible D gene is TRBD1 (5 bases). V was clipped by 4 bases and J by 0 bases, with 22 bases between them. The CDR3 consists of 19 residues. Germline assignment: CDR1 MDHEN and CDR2 SYDVKM. CDR3 coding DNA: TGTGCCAGCAGTTCCGGAGGGGCGTTTAATAGATATAGCAATCAGCCCCAGCATTTT. This codes for CASSSGGAFNRYSNQPQHF.

In nucleotides, the CDR3 is TGCGCCACCTCAGCGGTTACTTCCTACAATGAGCAGTTCTTC. Its translation: CATSAVTSYNEQFF. The chain couples TRBV5-1 to TRBJ2-1; D is perhaps TRBD2 (5 bases). The CDR3 contains 14 residues. Germline V gene sequence: CDR1 SGHRS, CDR2 YFSETQ. V shed 9 bases and J shed 1 base, with 14 bases lying between them. The full variable domain, rest sourced from reference TRBV5-1 and TRBJ2-1, is KAGVTQTPRYLIKTRGQQVTLSCSPISGHRSVSWYQQTPGQGLQFLFEYFSETQRNKGNFPGRFSGRQFSNSRSEMNVSTLELGDSALYLCATSAVTSYNEQFFGPGTRLTVL.

In DNA form, the CDR3 reads TGCAGCGGGGGACCGAAGCCGTACAATGAGCAGTTCTTC. Residues: CSGGPKPYNEQFF. The V gene is TRBV29-1, the J gene TRBJ2-1, with D possibly called TRBD1 or TRBD2 (5 bases each). The CDR3 is 13 amino acids. Germline V gives CDR1 SQVTM, CDR2 ANQGSEA. V was trimmed by 7 bases and J by 4 bases, leaving 14 bases between them.

V usage is TRBV27 and J usage is TRBJ2-1; TRBD2 matches at 16 bases. The CDR3 is 20 amino acids. With 5 bases clipped from V and 14 bases from J, the junction kept 24 bases outside the gene matches. Germline CDR1 MNHEY, CDR2 SMNVEV (reference sequence). In DNA, the CDR3 is TGTGCCAGCAGTCCCTCCGGTGGGACAGTAGGGACTAGCGGGAGGGGATTGGAGTTCTTC. As protein: CASSPSGGTVGTSGRGLEFF.